This TCR beta chain was recovered during a study of cytomegalovirus exposure and HLA in healthy donors. Study as a whole: An early release of data contained about 85 million unique TCRs, which came from HLA-typed donors.

Study results and caveats: A later analysis found TCR association rates differed by HLA locus, highest for DRB1 and lowest for HLA-C. A previous analysis found most TCR beta V segments productive roughly 87% or roughly 30% of the time. Another analysis was done later, and it associated more than 15,000 TCR beta sequences with HLA alleles at 0.05 false discovery rate.

The CDR3 runs 12 residues. V was cut by 6 bases and J by 7 bases, with 9 bases left in between. Germline V gene lookup returns CDR1 SNHLY and CDR2 FYNNEI. This clone was seen once. Antigen: not known. The study ran its PCR with 60 Vbeta and 13 Jbeta primers. Only in-frame clones appear in the TCRdb table, and some are missing; sequencing was by immunoSEQ multiplex PCR. The data show 100,000 to 150,000 clones, 77% seen once. V usage is TRBV2 and J usage is TRBJ1-4; a weak D match, TRBD1 (5 bases). Source material: PBMCs. This clonotype originated in a woman in her forties in good health and CMV-seropositive. In DNA, the CDR3 is TGTGCCAGCAGGACAGAGTCTGAAAAACTGTTTTTT. Translated, it gives CASRTESEKLFF.